The 8 T cell receptor beta chains in this list originate from one sample, sequenced in a study of shared clonotypes between healthy human individuals. Sequenced by immunoSEQ multiplex PCR; TCRdb stores in-frame clones only, minus some. The data show some 2.1 million clones, 85% to 95% seen once. The material sequenced was naive CD4+ T cells sorted from blood. The subset: CD45RA+ positively selected. The receptors derive from a man aged 18 to 30 in good health.

This CDR3 reads CASSLELVRGSYNEQFF. The CDR3 bases are TGTGCCAGCAGCTTGGAATTAGTACGTGGATCCTACAATGAGCAGTTCTTC. The J gene is TRBJ2-1, the V gene TRBV5-4; no reliable D call. Between the trimmed V and J ends, which lost 0 bases and 1 base, there was a span of 14 bases. CDR1 and CDR2 (germline): SGHNT, YYREEE (reference sequence). This CDR3 is built from 17 residues.

Of note for this clone: At the DNA level, this CDR3 is encoded by other sequences in the same sample as well. This sequence joins TRBV7-2 and TRBJ2-1; unclear D gene. The CDR3 consists of 13 residues. Per the germline V gene, CDR1 is SGHTA and CDR2 is FQGNSA. V shed 3 bases and J shed 4 bases, with 7 bases lying between them. CDR3 residues: CASSLGLYNEQFF. The CDR3 DNA is TGTGCCAGCAGCTTGGGATTATACAATGAGCAGTTCTTC.

The chain combines TRBV5-1 with TRBJ2-3, with 7 bases matching TRBD2. V was pared by 4 bases and J by 0 bases, with 8 bases of the junction left unmatched. This CDR3 has 16 residues. CDR1 is SGHRS and CDR2 is YFSETQ in the germline V gene. This chain's CDR3 is CASSRGGSGSTDTQYF. Written as DNA, the CDR3 is TGCGCCAGCAGCCGAGGCGGGAGCGGCAGCACAGATACGCAGTATTTT.

This chain joins TRBV6-1 and TRBJ1-4; D remains ambiguous. CDR1 is MNHNS, CDR2 SASEGT, per germline. With 4 bases removed from V and 7 bases from J, the gap between germline ends came to 10 bases. This CDR3 is built from 13 residues. The CDR3 nucleotides are TGTGCCAGCAGTGGGGCAGGACCTGAAAAACTGTTTTTT. It yields the protein CASSGAGPEKLFF.

J is TRBJ1-6 and V is TRBV2; D is uncertain. Germline CDR1 is SNHLY and CDR2 is FYNNEI. The CDR3 is 13 amino acids. Trimming took off 9 bases at V and 6 bases at J, with 12 bases between the two ends. The CDR3 nucleotides are TGTGCCAGTACAACAGCCGCTAATTCACCCCTCCACTTT. Its translation is CASTTAANSPLHF.

The chain links TRBV6-1 to TRBJ1-4; 9 positions match TRBD1. The CDR3 is 15 residues long. Per germline, CDR1 MNHNS and CDR2 SASEGT. The trim removed 1 base at V and 10 bases at J, leaving 7 bases unmatched. CDR3 in DNA: TGTGCCAGCAGTGAAGGGGGGACAGGGAGGGGAAAACTGTTTTTT. This sequence encodes CASSEGGTGRGKLFF.

Turning to this clone: This specimen includes other DNA sequences encoding the same CDR3. This chain uses TRBV6-1 with TRBJ1-4; D is perhaps TRBD1 (5 bases). Trimming shortened V by 3 bases and J by 8 bases, and 10 bases separated the two germline ends. Germline V CDR1 and CDR2: MNHNS, SASEGT. This CDR3 has 13 residues. CDR3 region: CASSERGREKLFF. The CDR3 coding sequence is TGTGCCAGCAGTGAGAGGGGAAGAGAAAAACTGTTTTTT.

Comments on this clone: Other nucleotide sequences in the sample specify the same CDR3. V usage is TRBV6-5 and J usage is TRBJ1-6; D possibly corresponds to TRBD1 (6 bases). CDR1 MNHEY and CDR2 SVGAGI come from the germline V gene. Trimming removed 6 bases from V and 7 bases from J, with 13 bases in between. CDR3 length: 14 residues. The CDR3 region is CASSPTGPNSPLHF. CDR3 sequence (DNA): TGTGCCAGCAGCCCTACAGGGCCCAATTCACCCCTCCACTTT.